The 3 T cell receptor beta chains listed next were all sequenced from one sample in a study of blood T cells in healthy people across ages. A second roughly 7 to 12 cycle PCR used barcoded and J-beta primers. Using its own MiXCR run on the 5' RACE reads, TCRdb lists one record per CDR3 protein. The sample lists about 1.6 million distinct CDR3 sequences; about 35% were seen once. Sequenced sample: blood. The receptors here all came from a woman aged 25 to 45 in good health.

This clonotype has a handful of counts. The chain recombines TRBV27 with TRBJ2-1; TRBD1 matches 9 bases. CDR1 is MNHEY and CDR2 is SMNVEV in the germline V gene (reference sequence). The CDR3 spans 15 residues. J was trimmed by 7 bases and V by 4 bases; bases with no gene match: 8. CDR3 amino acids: CASSWRGQGWNEQFF. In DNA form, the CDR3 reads TGTGCCAGCAGTTGGAGGGGACAGGGATGGAATGAGCAGTTCTTC.

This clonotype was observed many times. DNA for the CDR3: TGTGCCAGCAGAACTAACAGGGGGCCTGGCTATGGCTACACCTTC. Translation: CASRTNRGPGYGYTF. The chain uses TRBV7-9 and TRBJ1-2, with 9 bases fitting TRBD1. Germline V gene sequence: CDR1 SEHNR, CDR2 FQNEAQ (reference sequence). V lost 6 bases and J lost 4; bases outside the gene matches: 9. The CDR3 has 15 residues.

CDR3 protein: CASSRNPLTSYEQYF. Written as DNA, the CDR3 is TGTGCCAGCAGTCGAAACCCTCTAACCTCCTACGAGCAGTACTTC. This chain connects TRBV27 to TRBJ2-7; D gene uncertain. Trimming pared 5 bases from V and 0 bases from J, leaving 14 bases between. The CDR3 runs to 15 residues. From germline, CDR1 is MNHEY and CDR2 SMNVEV (reference sequence).